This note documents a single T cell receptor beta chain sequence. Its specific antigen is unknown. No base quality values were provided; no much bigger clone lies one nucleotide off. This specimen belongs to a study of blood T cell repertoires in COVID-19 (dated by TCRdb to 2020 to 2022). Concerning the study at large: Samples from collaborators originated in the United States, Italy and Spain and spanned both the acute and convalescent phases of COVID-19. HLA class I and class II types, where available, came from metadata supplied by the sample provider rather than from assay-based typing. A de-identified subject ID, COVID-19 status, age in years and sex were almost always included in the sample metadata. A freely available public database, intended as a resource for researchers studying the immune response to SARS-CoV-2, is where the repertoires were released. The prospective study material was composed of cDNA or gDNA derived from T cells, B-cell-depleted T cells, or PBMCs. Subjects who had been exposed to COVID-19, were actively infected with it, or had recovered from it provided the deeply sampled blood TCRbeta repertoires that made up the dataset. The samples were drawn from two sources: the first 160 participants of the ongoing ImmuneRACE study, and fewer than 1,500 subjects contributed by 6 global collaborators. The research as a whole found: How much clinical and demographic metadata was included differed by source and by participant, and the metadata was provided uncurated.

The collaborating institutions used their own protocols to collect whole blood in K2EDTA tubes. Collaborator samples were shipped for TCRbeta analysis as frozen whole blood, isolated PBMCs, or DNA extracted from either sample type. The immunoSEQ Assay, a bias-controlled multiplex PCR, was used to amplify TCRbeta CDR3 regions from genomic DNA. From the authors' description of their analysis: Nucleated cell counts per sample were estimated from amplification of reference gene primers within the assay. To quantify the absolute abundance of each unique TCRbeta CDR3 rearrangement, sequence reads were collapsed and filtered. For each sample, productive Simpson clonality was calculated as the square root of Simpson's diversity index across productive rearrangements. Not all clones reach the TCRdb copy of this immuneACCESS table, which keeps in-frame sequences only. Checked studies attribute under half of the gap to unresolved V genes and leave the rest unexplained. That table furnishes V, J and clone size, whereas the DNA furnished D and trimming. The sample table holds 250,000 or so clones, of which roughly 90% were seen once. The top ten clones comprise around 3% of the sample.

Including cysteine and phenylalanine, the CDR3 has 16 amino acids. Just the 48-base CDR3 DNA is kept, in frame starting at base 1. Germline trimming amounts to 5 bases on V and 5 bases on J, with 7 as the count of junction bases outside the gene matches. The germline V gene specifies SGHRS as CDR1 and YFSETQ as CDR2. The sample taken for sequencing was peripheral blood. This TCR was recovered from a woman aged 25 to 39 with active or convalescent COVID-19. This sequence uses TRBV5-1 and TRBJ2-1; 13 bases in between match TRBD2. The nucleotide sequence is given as TGCGCCAGCAGGGGACTAGCGGGGAGACCAAACAATGAGCAGTTCTTC. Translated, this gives CASRGLAGRPNNEQFF.